Listed below are T cell receptor beta chains from one sample, sequenced in a study of STAT5B mutations in CD4+ large granular lymphocyte leukemia. Here immunoSEQ multiplex PCR was the method, and the copy in TCRdb shows in-frame clones only, minus some. This table holds 20,000 to 25,000 clones, 70% found once. Sample: CD4+ T cells from blood buffy coats. These receptors came from a human donor in good health. Each CDR3 is given without its conserved first and last residue.

J: TRBJ2-1; V: TRBV19; CDR3: ASTRTEQGEQF
J: TRBJ2-2; V: TRBV5-1; CDR3: ASSFKGFTGELF
J: TRBJ2-7; V: TRBV4-1; CDR3: ASSQATRGPYEQY
J: TRBJ2-3; V: TRBV18; CDR3: ASSGDSYTDTQY
J: TRBJ1-4; V: TRBV2; CDR3: ASTETGRSEKLF
J: TRBJ2-7; V: TRBV19; CDR3: ASGRLGGYEQY
J: TRBJ2-1; V: TRBV6-5; CDR3: LGSGRIYNEQF
J: TRBJ1-4; V: TRBV11-3; CDR3: ASSPAGDGYEKLF
J: TRBJ2-3; V: TRBV29-1; CDR3: SVVAPRGTDTQY
J: TRBJ2-5; V: TRBV11-2; CDR3: ASSLGLAVETQY
J: TRBJ2-7; V: TRBV5-1; CDR3: ASSLLGQGAYEQY
J: TRBJ1-2; V: TRBV19; CDR3: ASSIVGNYGYT
J: TRBJ2-7; V: TRBV4-3; CDR3: ASSQDVGYEQY
J: TRBJ1-1; V: TRBV18; CDR3: ASSPPVAGLRGTEAF
J: TRBJ2-3; V: TRBV7-2; CDR3: ASSLAGVSTDTQY
J: TRBJ1-4; V: TRBV5-1; CDR3: ASSLGVGVTNEKLF
J: TRBJ2-1; V: TRBV29-1; CDR3: SVEGLAGGSYNEQF
J: TRBJ2-6; V: TRBV4-1; CDR3: ASSQPGTGGSGANVLT
J: TRBJ1-5; V: TRBV6-4; CDR3: ASSTFSNQPQH
J: TRBJ1-1; V: TRBV7-2; CDR3: ASSPYRGVGTEAF
J: TRBJ2-3; V: TRBV5-6; CDR3: ASTPGQGADTQY
J: TRBJ2-3; V: TRBV6-1; CDR3: ASSETSEPDTQY
J: TRBJ2-3; V: TRBV2; CDR3: ASSGLGTGRTDTQY
J: TRBJ1-1; V: TRBV10-2; CDR3: ASMYEGVSNTEAF
J: TRBJ1-4; V: TRBV19; CDR3: ARKTETNEKLF
J: TRBJ2-7; V: TRBV19; CDR3: ASKHGSGAWSYEQY
J: TRBJ2-3; V: TRBV4-1; CDR3: ASSQIAYTSTDTQY
J: TRBJ2-2; V: TRBV14; CDR3: ASSPPLGQRNTGELF
J: TRBJ2-3; V: TRBV9; CDR3: ASSVTTSGIADTQY
J: TRBJ1-2; V: TRBV19; CDR3: ASRVGTGNYGYT
J: TRBJ2-2; V: TRBV6-1; CDR3: ASREDRGQVGELF
J: TRBJ2-7; V: TRBV29-1; CDR3: SVEDQGLKNEQY
J: TRBJ2-7; V: TRBV11-3; CDR3: ASSQPGISGKYEQY
J: TRBJ1-5; V: TRBV5-4; CDR3: ASSQGAGSNQPQH
J: TRBJ1-5; V: TRBV4-1; CDR3: ASSQLQDQPQH
J: TRBJ2-2; V: TRBV30; CDR3: AHGTGVPGELF
J: TRBJ2-3; V: TRBV25-1; CDR3: ASSFDRSTQY
J: TRBJ2-3; V: TRBV4-2; CDR3: ASSQGFSGQGYNTQY
J: TRBJ2-1; V: TRBV9; CDR3: ASSVDRGRAGDEQF
J: TRBJ2-5; V: TRBV5-4; CDR3: ASSKGAAETQY
J: TRBJ1-4; V: TRBV6-1; CDR3: ASSERLRGRTNEKLF
J: TRBJ1-1; V: TRBV7-9; CDR3: ASSLSEGEAF
J: TRBJ1-2; V: TRBV27; CDR3: ASSLDRDTINYGYT
J: TRBJ2-4; V: TRBV4-1; CDR3: ASSQGPGSEIAKNIQY
J: TRBJ1-3; V: TRBV14; CDR3: ASSLIQGSGNTIY
J: TRBJ2-3; V: TRBV19; CDR3: ASSMGTTDTQY
J: TRBJ2-1; V: TRBV30; CDR3: AWSPVPPYNEQF
J: TRBJ2-3; V: TRBV14; CDR3: ASSLGDTQY
J: TRBJ2-2; V: TRBV5-4; CDR3: ASSLDLAGVVAGELF
J: TRBJ2-5; V: TRBV4-3; CDR3: ASSQGRGGFETQY
J: TRBJ2-3; V: TRBV5-1; CDR3: ASGGATSTDTQY
J: TRBJ2-1; V: TRBV18; CDR3: ASSPVAGGPYNEQF
J: TRBJ2-7; V: TRBV6-4; CDR3: ASSDSPGTGSSEQY
J: TRBJ1-5; V: TRBV4-3; CDR3: ASSQDAISNQPQH